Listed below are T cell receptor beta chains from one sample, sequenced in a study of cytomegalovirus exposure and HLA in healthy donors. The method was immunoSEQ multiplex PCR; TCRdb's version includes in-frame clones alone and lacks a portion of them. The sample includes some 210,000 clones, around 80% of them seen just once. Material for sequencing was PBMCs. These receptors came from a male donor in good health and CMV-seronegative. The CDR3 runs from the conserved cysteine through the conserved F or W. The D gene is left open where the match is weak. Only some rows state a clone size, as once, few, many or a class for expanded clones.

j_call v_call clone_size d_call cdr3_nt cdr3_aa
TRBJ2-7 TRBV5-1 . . TGCGCCAGCAGCTTGGCTCCAGGCAAGGAGCAGTACTTC CASSLAPGKEQYF
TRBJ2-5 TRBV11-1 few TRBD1 TGTGCCAGCAGCCCGAGACAGGGTCCGGAGACCCAGTACTTC CASSPRQGPETQYF
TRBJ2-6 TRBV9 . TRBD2 TGTGCCAGCAGCTCCACGACTAGCGGGAGGGGATCTGGGGCCAACGTCCTGACTTTC CASSSTTSGRGSGANVLTF
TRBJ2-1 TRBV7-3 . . TGTGCCAGCAGCTTATTTCTCCTCGACAGGCCCAATGAGCAGTTCTTC CASSLFLLDRPNEQFF
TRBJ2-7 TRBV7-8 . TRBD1 TGTGCCAGCGAACCGGGACAGGGGGTCCACGAGCAGTACTTC CASEPGQGVHEQYF
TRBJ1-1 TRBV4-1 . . TGCGCCAGCAGCCCAAGTGTCCAGGGAGGTAGGGACACTGAAGCTTTCTTT CASSPSVQGGRDTEAFF
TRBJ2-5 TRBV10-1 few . TGCGCCAGCAGTGATCTAGCGCGGCAGGAGACCCAGTACTTC CASSDLARQETQYF
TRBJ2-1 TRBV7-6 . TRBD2 TGTGCCAGCAGCTCCCGGTTGACTAGCGGAAACAATGAGCAGTTCTTC CASSSRLTSGNNEQFF
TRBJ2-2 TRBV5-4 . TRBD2 TGTGCCAGCAGCTCGGGGACTAGCGGGAGGGCGGGCACCGGGGAGCTGTTTTTT CASSSGTSGRAGTGELFF
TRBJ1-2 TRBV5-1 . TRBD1 TGCGCCAGCAGCTTGGAGGGGGCCGACGGCGGCTACACCTTC CASSLEGADGGYTF
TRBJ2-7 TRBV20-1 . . TGCAGTGCAGCGGGTATATACGAGCAGTACTTC CSAAGIYEQYF
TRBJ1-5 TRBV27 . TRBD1 TGTGCCAGCAGTAAGACAGGGAATAGCAATCAGCCCCAGCATTTT CASSKTGNSNQPQHF
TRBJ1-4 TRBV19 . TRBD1 TGTGCCAGTAGCACCGGACAGGGCCTTTACGAAAAACTGTTTTTT CASSTGQGLYEKLFF
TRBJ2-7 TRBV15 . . TGTGCCACCAGCCTTAAACGTGGGGCCTTGAGCGAGCAGTACTTC CATSLKRGALSEQYF
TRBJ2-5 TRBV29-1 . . TGCAGCTTTGGGTTAGGGGTAGAGACCCAGTACTTC CSFGLGVETQYF
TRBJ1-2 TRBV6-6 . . TGTGCCAGCAGTTACTCGAAGGGGACTAACGGCTACACCTTC CASSYSKGTNGYTF
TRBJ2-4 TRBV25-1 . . TGTGCCAGCAGTGACCCGGGACTAGCCAAAAACATTCAGTACTTC CASSDPGLAKNIQYF
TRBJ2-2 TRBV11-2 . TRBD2 TGTGCCAGCAGCTCGGGGACTAGCAGGGTAGCCGGGGAGCTGTTTTTT CASSSGTSRVAGELFF
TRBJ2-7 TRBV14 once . TGTGCCAGCAGCCCCTCTCCCTTCTACGAGCAGTACTTC CASSPSPFYEQYF
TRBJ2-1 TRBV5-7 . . TGTGCCAGCAGCTTGGACCTAGCGCTGAACAATGAGCAGTTCTTC CASSLDLALNNEQFF
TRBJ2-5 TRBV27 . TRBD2 TGTGCCAGCGCAACTAGGAGACTAGCGGGCCAAGAGACCCAGTACTTC CASATRRLAGQETQYF
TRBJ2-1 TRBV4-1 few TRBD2 TGCGCCAGCAGCCCCCCCCGGCTAGCGGGATACAATGAGCAGTTCTTC CASSPPRLAGYNEQFF
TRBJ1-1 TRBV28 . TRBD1 TGTGCCAGCAGTCAACCTCCGGGACAGGGGGTTACTGAAGCTTTCTTT CASSQPPGQGVTEAFF
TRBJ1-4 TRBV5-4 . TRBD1 TGTGCCAGCAGCCACAGGGGGCCGGGTGAAAAACTGTTTTTT CASSHRGPGEKLFF